This entry features one TCR beta chain sequence. The antigen is not known. The V gene end was trimmed by 3 bases and the J gene end by 2 bases; junction bases not matched to a gene: 3. Germline loops: CDR1 LGHDT, CDR2 YNNKEL (reference sequence). CDR3 length equals 15 residues. TCR beta libraries were built with iRepertoire HTBI primers and Arm-PCR of CDR3 regions. Using its own MiXCR run on the multiplex PCR reads, TCRdb lists one record per CDR3 protein. The sample holds approximately 350,000 distinct CDR3 sequences, 16% seen once. This entry comes from a study of regulatory T cells in long-lasting Graves disease. Whole-study findings and limits: Whereas new patients shared 966 public clonotypes, persistent patients shared more, at 2,500 to 3,500.

Time point described: newly diagnosed GD, antithyroid drugs for less than 3 months. The TCR library used RNA extracted from PBMCs. EDTA tubes were used for drawing nine milliliters of peripheral blood. This sample was shared with a second study, whose subject was T cells in Graves' hyperthyroidism and ophthalmopathy. In that study: Exclusion of a patient resulted from uncontrolled infection, other autoimmune disease, pregnancy or lactation. HTBI primers were employed in a first-round RT-PCR of the TCR CDR3.

The origin of this receptor is a man in his forties with Graves disease. The V call is TRBV3-1, the J call TRBJ1-5, with 8 bases that match TRBD1. Here the sequenced sample was peripheral blood mononuclear cells (PBMCs), taken at new diagnosis, from a patient treated with antithyroid drugs. The CDR3 sequence: CASSQTGVGNQPQHF. CDR3 nucleotides: TGTGCCAGCAGCCAGACAGGGGTCGGCAATCAGCCCCAGCATTTT.